This T cell receptor beta chain was obtained from a study of blood T cell repertoires in COVID-19. Study information: COVID-19 samples from acute and convalescent phases originated in the United States, Italy and Spain. T cells, B-cell-depleted T cells, or PBMCs provided the cDNA or gDNA that served as material.

The V gene's germline CDR1 is ENHRY and CDR2 SYGVKD. CDR3 size: 15 residues. The J segment lost 8 bases and the V segment lost 6 bases, leaving 9 bases of the junction unmatched. Produced via immunoSEQ multiplex PCR; TCRdb's table is partial and in-frame only. The sample has just over 20,000 clones; more than 75% are singletons. The chain has TRBV10-3 and TRBJ2-1; 11 positions agree with TRBD2. Sequenced sample: peripheral blood. This receptor was obtained from a man aged 45-65 years with active COVID-19. As DNA, the CDR3 is TGTGCCATCAGAAAAACTAGCGGGGGTCTTTATGAGCAGTTCTTC. It encodes CAIRKTSGGLYEQFF.